This TCR beta chain derives from a study of control samples from healthy donors and cancer patients. Germline CDR1 SGHAT, CDR2 FQNNGV. There are 12 residues in the CDR3. Trimming removed 3 bases at V and 8 bases at J, with 10 bases between. Produced via immunoSEQ multiplex PCR; TCRdb's table is partial and in-frame only. Of some 90,000 clones listed, 80% to 95% are singletons. The sequence derives from a woman in her thirties in good health. Sequencing input: blood. V and J are TRBV11-2 and TRBJ1-2; D gene uncertain. The CDR3 loop reads CASSLAEGGYTF. The CDR3 nucleotides are TGTGCCAGCAGCTTGGCAGAGGGAGGCTACACCTTC.